A selection of T cell receptor beta chains follows, all from one sample in a study of blood T cell repertoires in COVID-19. This table comes from immunoSEQ multiplex PCR, and its TCRdb copy is limited to in-frame clones, with some not included. This table has about 250,000 clones, around 88% appearing once. Sequencing input: peripheral blood. The origin of the receptors is a man older than 75 with acute or convalescent COVID-19. Each CDR3 is given with its conserved first and last residue. A D gene is named only where the DNA matches it firmly. Not every row has a clone size; where given, it reads once, few, many or a size class.

d_gene	v_gene	abundance	j_gene	CDR3aa	CDR3nt
-	TRBV19	once	TRBJ1-6	CASSIAAPNGQNNSPLHF	TGTGCCAGTAGTATAGCCGCCCCGAATGGGCAGAATAATTCACCCCTCCACTTT
TRBD2	TRBV5-6	-	TRBJ2-7	CASSPLAGGSPRYEQYF	TGTGCCAGCAGCCCTCTAGCGGGAGGTTCCCCTCGCTACGAGCAGTACTTC
TRBD1	TRBV7-8	-	TRBJ2-2	CASRIQGAASGELFF	TGTGCCAGCAGGATACAGGGGGCTGCATCCGGGGAGCTGTTTTTT
-	TRBV3-1/TRBV3-2	once	TRBJ1-5	CASSQGTASNQPQHF	TGTGCCAGCAGCCAAGGGACAGCCAGCAATCAGCCCCAGCATTTT
TRBD2	TRBV11-3	-	TRBJ2-1	CASSGLAGDNEQFF	TGTGCCAGCAGTGGACTAGCGGGAGATAATGAGCAGTTCTTC
-	TRBV3-1/TRBV3-2	few	TRBJ1-4	CASSQENRDGTNEKLFF	TGTGCCAGCAGCCAAGAAAACAGGGATGGAACTAATGAAAAACTGTTTTTT
-	TRBV19	-	TRBJ2-6	CASSIGNSGANVLTF	TGTGCCAGTAGTATCGGGAACTCTGGGGCCAACGTCCTGACTTTC
-	TRBV7-9	once	TRBJ2-1	CASSPGAAGLNEQFF	TGTGCCAGCAGCCCCGGTGCTGCGGGGTTAAATGAGCAGTTCTTC
-	TRBV7-2	-	TRBJ2-5	CASSLAADRFQETQYF	TGTGCCAGCAGCTTAGCGGCTGACAGGTTCCAAGAGACCCAGTACTTC
TRBD1	TRBV7-9	-	TRBJ1-2	CASSLGQGNGYTF	TGTGCCAGCAGCTTGGGACAGGGCAATGGCTACACCTTC
TRBD1	TRBV10-3	-	TRBJ2-1	CAISESGQGYGEQFF	TGTGCCATCAGTGAATCCGGACAGGGGTATGGTGAGCAGTTCTTC
TRBD1	TRBV7-8	-	TRBJ2-2	CASTGTARLKTGELFF	TGTGCCAGCACAGGGACAGCGAGACTTAAGACCGGGGAGCTGTTTTTT
-	TRBV6-2/TRBV6-3	-	TRBJ2-5	CASSYSRDQETQYF	TGTGCCAGCAGTTACTCTCGGGACCAAGAGACCCAGTACTTC
TRBD1	TRBV7-2	-	TRBJ1-5	CASSWTGGWNHANQPQHF	TGTGCCAGCAGCTGGACAGGTGGATGGAACCATGCCAATCAGCCCCAGCATTTT
TRBD2	TRBV7-3	-	TRBJ2-1	CASSLMGLGNEQFF	TGTGCCAGCAGCTTAATGGGACTAGGCAATGAGCAGTTCTTC
-	TRBV7-9	-	TRBJ1-2	CASSSRGYGYTF	TGTGCCAGCAGCTCCAGGGGCTATGGCTACACCTTC
-	TRBV10-3	-	TRBJ2-7	CAIRQGRGSYEQYF	TGTGCCATCAGACAGGGCCGAGGTTCCTACGAGCAGTACTTC
TRBD1	TRBV7-8	few	TRBJ1-5	CASSGQGKEPQHF	TGTGCCAGCAGCGGACAGGGGAAAGAGCCCCAGCATTTT
-	TRBV6-2/TRBV6-3	medium-sized	TRBJ2-6	CASSYGAFSGANVLTF	TGTGCCAGCAGTTACGGAGCCTTCTCTGGGGCCAACGTCCTGACTTTC
TRBD1	TRBV5-8	-	TRBJ2-3	CASSLGTGGDTQYF	TGTGCCAGCAGCTTAGGGACAGGAGGGGATACGCAGTATTTT
-	TRBV7-9	once	TRBJ1-1	CASSLVGARTEAFF	TGTGCCAGCAGCTTAGTGGGGGCTCGCACTGAAGCTTTCTTT
-	TRBV13	-	TRBJ2-1	CASSLGAAYYNEQFF	TGTGCCAGCAGCTTAGGCGCGGCGTACTACAATGAGCAGTTCTTC
TRBD1	TRBV19	-	TRBJ1-5	CASSGDDRDTYNQPQHF	TGTGCCAGTAGTGGAGATGACAGGGATACCTACAATCAGCCCCAGCATTTT
-	TRBV25-1	-	TRBJ1-5	CATSPRQINQPQHF	TGTGCCACCTCTCCGCGGCAGATCAATCAGCCCCAGCATTTT
TRBD2	TRBV9	-	TRBJ2-3	CASSFRLARTDTQYF	TGTGCCAGCAGCTTCCGACTAGCCCGCACAGATACGCAGTATTTT
TRBD1	TRBV7-6	-	TRBJ2-3	CASSTRQGADTQYF	TGTGCCAGCAGCACCCGACAGGGAGCAGATACGCAGTATTTT
TRBD1	TRBV7-2	-	TRBJ1-4	CASSRDSSNEKLFF	TGTGCCAGCAGCCGGGACAGCAGTAATGAAAAACTGTTTTTT
TRBD1	TRBV4-1	-	TRBJ2-1	CASSHDRGSYNEQFF	TGCGCCAGCAGCCATGACAGGGGATCCTACAATGAGCAGTTCTTC
TRBD1	TRBV7-9	few	TRBJ1-1	CASSSLWDRGNTEAFF	TGTGCCAGCAGCTCGCTTTGGGACAGGGGGAACACTGAAGCTTTCTTT
-	TRBV5-1	-	TRBJ2-1	CASSLDRAAYNEQFF	TGCGCCAGCAGCTTGGATCGCGCAGCGTACAATGAGCAGTTCTTC
-	TRBV7-3	-	TRBJ2-6	CASSATFGGSGANVLTF	TGTGCCAGCAGCGCCACGTTCGGGGGCTCTGGGGCCAACGTCCTGACTTTC
-	TRBV11-3	-	TRBJ2-7	CASSEHSSGSYEQYF	TGTGCCAGCAGCGAACACAGTAGTGGTTCCTACGAGCAGTACTTC
-	TRBV27	-	TRBJ2-6	CASSLLTGANVLTF	TGTGCCAGCAGTTTACTCACTGGGGCTAACGTCCTGACTTTC
TRBD1	TRBV7-9	-	TRBJ2-7	CASSWEGVRDRSYEQYF	TGTGCCAGCAGCTGGGAAGGAGTCCGGGACAGGTCCTACGAGCAGTACTTC
-	TRBV4-3	-	TRBJ2-5	CASSQDTGKETQYF	TGCGCCAGCAGCCAAGATACGGGGAAAGAGACCCAGTACTTC
TRBD1	TRBV6-2/TRBV6-3	-	TRBJ2-1	CASSGQGYEQFF	TGTGCCAGCAGTGGACAGGGATATGAGCAGTTCTTC
-	TRBV11-2	-	TRBJ2-7	CASSWERYSTYEQYF	TGTGCCAGCAGCTGGGAGAGGTATTCAACCTACGAGCAGTACTTC
-	TRBV4-1	-	TRBJ1-5	CASSQLAREGQPQHF	TGCGCCAGCAGCCAACTGGCACGGGAGGGTCAGCCCCAGCATTTT
TRBD2	TRBV5-6	-	TRBJ2-1	CASSWGLAGAYNEQFF	TGTGCCAGCAGCTGGGGGCTAGCGGGGGCTTACAATGAGCAGTTCTTC
-	TRBV11-2	-	TRBJ1-1	CASASRETLLAFF	TGTGCCAGCGCTTCGAGGGAGACGCTTCTCGCTTTCTTT
-	TRBV29-1	-	TRBJ1-1	CSVVPRMNTEAFF	TGCAGCGTTGTTCCCAGGATGAATACTGAAGCTTTCTTT
TRBD1	TRBV15	once	TRBJ2-7	CATSKDRGLYEQYF	TGTGCCACCAGCAAGGACAGGGGGCTCTACGAGCAGTACTTC
-	TRBV19	-	TRBJ1-6	CASSGGQSGNSPLHF	TGTGCCAGTAGTGGTGGACAGTCGGGTAATTCACCCCTCCACTTT
-	TRBV29-1	-	TRBJ1-2	CSDYWPPRRGYTF	TGCAGCGACTACTGGCCCCCTCGGCGCGGCTACACCTTC
TRBD1	TRBV5-4	-	TRBJ1-4	CASSWDRNEKLFF	TGTGCCAGCAGCTGGGACAGGAATGAAAAACTGTTTTTT
TRBD1	TRBV19	-	TRBJ2-7	CASSIRDRDHEQYF	TGTGCCAGTAGTATAAGGGACAGGGACCACGAGCAGTACTTC